The entry that follows covers one TCR beta chain sequence. The data were obtained in a study of blood T cells in healthy people across ages. A second about 6 to 12 cycle PCR used barcoded and J-beta primers. TCRdb processed the 5' RACE reads anew with MiXCR; each CDR3 protein has one entry. The data show roughly 930,000 distinct CDR3 sequences, under 50% seen once. The CDR3 runs to 14 residues. CDR1 and CDR2 (germline): MNHEY, SVGAGI. The V end lost 2 bases, the J end lost 2 bases, and 8 bases lay between the germline ends. The V call is TRBV6-5, the J call TRBJ2-3; D unresolved. The sample was blood. This clonotype was obtained from a man between 25 and 39 years old in good health. The CDR3 DNA reads TGTGCCAGCAGTTACCCCGGGTTCACAGATACGCAGTATTTT. As protein: CASSYPGFTDTQYF.